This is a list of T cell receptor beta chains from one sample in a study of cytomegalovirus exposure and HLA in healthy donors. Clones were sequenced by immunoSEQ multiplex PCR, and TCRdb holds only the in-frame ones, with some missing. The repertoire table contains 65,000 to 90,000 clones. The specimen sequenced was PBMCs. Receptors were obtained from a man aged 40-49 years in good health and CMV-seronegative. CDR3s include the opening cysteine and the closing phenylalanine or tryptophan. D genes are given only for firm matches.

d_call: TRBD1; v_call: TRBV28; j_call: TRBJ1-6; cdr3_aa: CASSTDRAVSINSPLHF; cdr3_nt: TGTGCCAGCAGCACAGACAGGGCAGTATCGATTAATTCACCCCTCCACTTT
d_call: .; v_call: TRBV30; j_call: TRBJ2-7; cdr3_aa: CAWRPGVSSYEQYF; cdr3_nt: TGTGCCTGGAGGCCCGGGGTTAGCTCCTACGAGCAGTACTTC
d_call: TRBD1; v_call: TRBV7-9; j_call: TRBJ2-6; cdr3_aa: CASTPPGQGASGANVLTF; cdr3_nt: TGTGCCAGCACCCCCCCAGGACAGGGGGCCTCTGGGGCCAACGTCCTGACTTTC
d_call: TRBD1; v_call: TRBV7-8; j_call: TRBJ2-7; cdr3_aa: CASSPTGEPYEQYF; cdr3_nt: TGTGCCAGCAGCCCGACAGGGGAACCCTACGAGCAGTACTTC
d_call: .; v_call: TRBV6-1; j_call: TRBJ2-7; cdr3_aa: CASSRERSYEQYF; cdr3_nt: TGTGCCAGCAGCCGGGAACGGTCCTACGAGCAGTACTTC
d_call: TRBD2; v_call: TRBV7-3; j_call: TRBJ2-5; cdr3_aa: CASSRTGTSGASFRAETQYF; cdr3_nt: TGTGCCAGCAGCAGAACCGGGACTAGCGGGGCGTCGTTTCGGGCAGAGACCCAGTACTTC
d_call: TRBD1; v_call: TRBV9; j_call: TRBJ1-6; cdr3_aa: CASNPQGDGGSPLHF; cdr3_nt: TGTGCCAGCAACCCACAGGGGGATGGTGGCTCACCCCTCCACTTT
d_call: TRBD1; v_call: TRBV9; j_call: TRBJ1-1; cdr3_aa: CASSVGGQGLNTEAFF; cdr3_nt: TGTGCCAGCAGCGTAGGGGGACAGGGGTTGAACACTGAAGCTTTCTTT
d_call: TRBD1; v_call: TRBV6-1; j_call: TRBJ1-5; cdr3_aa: CASSRTGTNQPQHF; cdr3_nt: TGTGCCAGCAGCCGGACAGGGACCAATCAGCCCCAGCATTTT
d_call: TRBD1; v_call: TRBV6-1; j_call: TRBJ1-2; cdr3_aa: CASSEGDRGYGYTF; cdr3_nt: TGTGCCAGCAGTGAGGGGGACAGGGGGTATGGCTACACCTTC
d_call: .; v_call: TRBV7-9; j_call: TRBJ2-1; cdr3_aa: CASSGPTGSSYNEQFF; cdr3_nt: TGTGCCAGCAGCGGACCGACAGGTAGCTCCTACAATGAGCAGTTCTTC
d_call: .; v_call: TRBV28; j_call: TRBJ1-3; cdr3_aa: CASILTSGNTIYF; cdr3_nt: TGTGCCAGCATACTGACAAGTGGAAACACCATATATTTT
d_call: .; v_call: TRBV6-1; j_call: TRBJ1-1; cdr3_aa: CASSITPSGTEAFF; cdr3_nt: TGTGCCAGCAGTATCACTCCGTCGGGCACTGAAGCTTTCTTT
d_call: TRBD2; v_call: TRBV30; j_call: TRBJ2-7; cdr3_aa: CAWRRKLAGGYEQYF; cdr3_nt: TGTGCCTGGAGAAGAAAACTAGCGGGGGGCTACGAGCAGTACTTC
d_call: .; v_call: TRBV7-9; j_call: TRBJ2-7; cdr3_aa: CASSRGYEQYF; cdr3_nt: TGTGCCAGCAGCCGAGGATACGAGCAGTACTTC
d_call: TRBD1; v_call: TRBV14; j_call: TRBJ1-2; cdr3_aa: CASSPRSLGQGSYGYTF; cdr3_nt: TGTGCCAGCAGCCCTAGAAGTCTGGGACAGGGGAGCTATGGCTACACCTTC
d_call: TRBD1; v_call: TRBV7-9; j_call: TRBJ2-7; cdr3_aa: CASSSRGQGAYEQYF; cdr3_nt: TGTGCCAGCAGCTCAAGGGGGCAGGGGGCCTACGAGCAGTACTTC
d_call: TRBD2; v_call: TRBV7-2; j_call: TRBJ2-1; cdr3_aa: CASSLMGTSGKQFF; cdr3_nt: TGTGCCAGCAGCTTAATGGGGACTAGCGGTAAGCAGTTCTTC
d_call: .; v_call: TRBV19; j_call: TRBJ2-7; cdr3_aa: CASSFLGAYEQYF; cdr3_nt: TGTGCCAGTAGCTTCCTAGGGGCCTACGAGCAGTACTTC